A single sample gave rise to the 5 T cell receptor beta chains below, sequenced in a study of T cell repertoires in cytomegalovirus infection. TCRdb fed the reads into MiXCR, producing one record per CDR3 protein. The table has more than 250,000 distinct CDR3 sequences, about an eighth seen once. The sequenced sample consisted of PBMCs. The origin of the receptors is a human donor in good health (CMV status not recorded). Some clones in this sample may be carry-over from other donors' samples.

The CDR3 sequence is CASSTKQENYGYTF. The CDR3 region has the DNA TGTGCCAGTAGTACCAAACAGGAGAACTATGGCTACACCTTC. The chain couples TRBV19 to TRBJ1-2; the D gene is possibly TRBD1 (5 bases). Trimming shortened V by 4 bases and J by 2 bases, and 11 bases separated the two germline ends. Germline loops: CDR1 LNHDA, CDR2 SQIVND (reference sequence). The CDR3 is 14 residues long.

The chain combines TRBV28 with TRBJ2-7; no reliable D call. Trimming shortened V by 3 bases and J by 2 bases, and 26 bases separated the two germline ends. CDR3 length: 19 residues. Germline CDR1 is MDHEN and CDR2 is SYDVKM. The CDR3 nucleotides are TGTGCCAGCAGTTTTTCAGCGTTCCTGCAAAGGCTATCAACCTACGAGCAGTACTTC. It is translated as CASSFSAFLQRLSTYEQYF.

This clonotype was seen many times. The chain is built from TRBV6-5 and TRBJ2-2; D remains ambiguous. The CDR3 is made up of 14 amino acids. Per germline, CDR1 MNHEY and CDR2 SVGAGI. V was clipped by 7 bases and J by 6 bases, with 15 bases between them. CDR3 sequence reads: CASTLERSAGELFF. CDR3 coding DNA: TGTGCCAGCACCCTCGAAAGGTCGGCCGGGGAGCTGTTTTTT.

The sample holds many counts of this clonotype. The gene calls are TRBV6-2 or TRBV6-3 and TRBJ2-6, with D possibly called TRBD1 or TRBD2 (5 bases each). V lost 7 bases, J lost 4 bases, and 23 bases lay in between. This CDR3 has 18 residues. CDR1 is MNHEY, CDR2 SVGEGT, per germline. The CDR3 DNA sequence: TGTGCCAGCAACGCCTGGGCGATCGGGACCCCAGGGGCCAACGTCCTGACTTTC. Translated: CASNAWAIGTPGANVLTF.

The chain joins TRBV5-1 to TRBJ2-1; D unclear. This CDR3 spans 15 amino acids. V was trimmed by 1 base and J by 4 bases, leaving 12 bases between them. Per germline, CDR1 SGHRS and CDR2 YFSETQ. The CDR3: CASSLSGSDYNEQFF. In DNA form, the CDR3 reads TGCGCCAGCAGCTTGTCGGGTTCCGATTACAATGAGCAGTTCTTC.